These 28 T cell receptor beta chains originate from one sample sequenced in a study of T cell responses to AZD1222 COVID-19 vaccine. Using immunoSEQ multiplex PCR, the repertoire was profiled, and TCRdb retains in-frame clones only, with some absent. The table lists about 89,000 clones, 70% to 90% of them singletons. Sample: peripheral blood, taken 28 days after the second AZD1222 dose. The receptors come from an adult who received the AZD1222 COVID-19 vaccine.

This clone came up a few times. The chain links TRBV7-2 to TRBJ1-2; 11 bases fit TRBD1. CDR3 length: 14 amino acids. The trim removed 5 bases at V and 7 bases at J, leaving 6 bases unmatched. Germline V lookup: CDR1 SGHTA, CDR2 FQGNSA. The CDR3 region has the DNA TGTGCCAGCAGCACGGACAGGGGGCTGGTTGGCTACACCTTC. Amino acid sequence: CASSTDRGLVGYTF. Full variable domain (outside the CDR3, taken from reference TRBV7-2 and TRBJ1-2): GAGVSQSPSNKVTEKGKDVELRCDPISGHTALYWYRQSLGQGLEFLIYFQGNSAPDKSGLPSDRFSAERTGGSVSTLTIQRTQQEDSAVYLCASSTDRGLVGYTFGSGTRLTVV.

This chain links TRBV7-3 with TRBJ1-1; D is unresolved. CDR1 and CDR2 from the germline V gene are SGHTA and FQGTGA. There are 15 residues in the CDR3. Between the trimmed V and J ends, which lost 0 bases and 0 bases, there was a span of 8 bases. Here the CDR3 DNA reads TGTGCCAGCAGCTTAACGGCGGGCTTGAACACTGAAGCTTTCTTT. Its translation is CASSLTAGLNTEAFF. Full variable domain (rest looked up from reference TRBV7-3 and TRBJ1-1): GAGVSQTPSNKVTEKGKYVELRCDPISGHTALYWYRQSLGQGPEFLIYFQGTGAADDSGLPNDRFFAVRPEGSVSTLKIQRTERGDSAVYLCASSLTAGLNTEAFFGQGTRLTVV.

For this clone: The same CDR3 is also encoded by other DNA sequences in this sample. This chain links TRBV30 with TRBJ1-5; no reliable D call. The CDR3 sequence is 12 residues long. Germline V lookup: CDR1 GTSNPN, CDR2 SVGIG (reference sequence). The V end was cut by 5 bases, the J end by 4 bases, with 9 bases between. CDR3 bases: TGTGCCTGGTCCGGCGGGAATCAGCCCCAGCATTTT. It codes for CAWSGGNQPQHF.

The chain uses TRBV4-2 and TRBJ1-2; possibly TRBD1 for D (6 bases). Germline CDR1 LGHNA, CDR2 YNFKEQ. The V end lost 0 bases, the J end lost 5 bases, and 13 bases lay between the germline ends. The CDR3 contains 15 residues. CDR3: CASSQEVGAFYGYTF. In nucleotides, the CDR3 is TGTGCCAGCAGCCAAGAGGTGGGGGCTTTTTATGGCTACACCTTC.

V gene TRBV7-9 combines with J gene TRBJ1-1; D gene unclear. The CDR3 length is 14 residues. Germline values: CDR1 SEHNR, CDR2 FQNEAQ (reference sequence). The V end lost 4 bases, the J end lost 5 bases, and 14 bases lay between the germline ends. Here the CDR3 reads CASSSPFVGTEAFF. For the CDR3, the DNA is TGTGCCAGCAGCTCCCCCTTCGTAGGGACTGAAGCTTTCTTT.

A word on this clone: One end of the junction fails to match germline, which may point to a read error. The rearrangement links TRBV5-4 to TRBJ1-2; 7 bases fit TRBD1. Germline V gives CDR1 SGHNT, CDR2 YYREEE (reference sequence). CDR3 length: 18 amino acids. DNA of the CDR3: TGTGCCAGCAGCATCAATCACAACAGGGGAGTAGGAAACTACGGCTACACCTTC. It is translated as CASSINHNRGVGNYGYTF. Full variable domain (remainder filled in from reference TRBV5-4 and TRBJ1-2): ETGVTQSPTHLIKTRGQQVTLRCSSQSGHNTVSWYQQALGQGPQFIFQYYREEENGRGNFPPRFSGLQFPNYSSELNVNALELDDSALYLCASSINHNRGVGNYGYTFGSGTRLTVV.

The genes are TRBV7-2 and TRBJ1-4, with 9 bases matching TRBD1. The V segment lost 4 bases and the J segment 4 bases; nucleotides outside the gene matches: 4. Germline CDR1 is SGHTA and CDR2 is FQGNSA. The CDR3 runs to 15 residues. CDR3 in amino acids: CASSYRGQHNEKLFF. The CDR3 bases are TGTGCCAGCAGCTACAGGGGGCAACATAATGAAAAACTGTTTTTT. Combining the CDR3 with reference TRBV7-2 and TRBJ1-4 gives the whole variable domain GAGVSQSPSNKVTEKGKDVELRCDPISGHTALYWYRQSLGQGLEFLIYFQGNSAPDKSGLPSDRFSAERTGGSVSTLTIQRTQQEDSAVYLCASSYRGQHNEKLFFGSGTQLSVL.

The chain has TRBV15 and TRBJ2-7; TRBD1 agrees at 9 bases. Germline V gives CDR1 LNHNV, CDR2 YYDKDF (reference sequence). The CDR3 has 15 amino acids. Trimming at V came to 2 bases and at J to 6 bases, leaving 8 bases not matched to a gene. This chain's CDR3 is CATSRYRDRDSEQYF. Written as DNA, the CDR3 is TGTGCCACCAGCAGATACCGGGACAGGGATAGCGAGCAGTACTTC. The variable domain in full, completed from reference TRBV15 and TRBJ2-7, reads DAMVIQNPRYQVTQFGKPVTLSCSQTLNHNVMYWYQQKSSQAPKLLFHYYDKDFNNEADTPDNFQSRRPNTSFCFLDIRSPGLGDTAMYLCATSRYRDRDSEQYFGPGTRLTVT.

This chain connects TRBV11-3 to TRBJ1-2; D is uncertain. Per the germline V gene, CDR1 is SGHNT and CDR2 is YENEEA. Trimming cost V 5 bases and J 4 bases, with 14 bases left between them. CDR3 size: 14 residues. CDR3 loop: CASSPRTSGYGYTF. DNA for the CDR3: TGTGCCAGCAGCCCCCGGACGAGTGGCTATGGCTACACCTTC.

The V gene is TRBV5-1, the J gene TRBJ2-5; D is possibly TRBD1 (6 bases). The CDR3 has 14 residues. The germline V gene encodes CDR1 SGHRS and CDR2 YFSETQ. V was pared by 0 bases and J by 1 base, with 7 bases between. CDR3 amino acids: CASSLVGGQETQYF. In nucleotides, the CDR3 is TGCGCCAGCAGCTTGGTAGGGGGCCAAGAGACCCAGTACTTC.

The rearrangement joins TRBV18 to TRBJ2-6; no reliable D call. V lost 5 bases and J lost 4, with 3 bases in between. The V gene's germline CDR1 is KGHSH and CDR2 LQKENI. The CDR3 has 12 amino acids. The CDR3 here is CASSAGANVLTF. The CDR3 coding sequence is TGTGCCAGCTCAGCAGGGGCCAACGTCCTGACTTTC.

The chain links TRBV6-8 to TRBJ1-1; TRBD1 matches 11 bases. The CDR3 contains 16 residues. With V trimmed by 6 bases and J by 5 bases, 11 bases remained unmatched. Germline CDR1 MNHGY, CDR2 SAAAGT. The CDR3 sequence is CASRRGQGVMLTEAFF. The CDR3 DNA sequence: TGTGCCAGCAGACGGGGACAGGGGGTTATGTTGACTGAAGCTTTCTTT.

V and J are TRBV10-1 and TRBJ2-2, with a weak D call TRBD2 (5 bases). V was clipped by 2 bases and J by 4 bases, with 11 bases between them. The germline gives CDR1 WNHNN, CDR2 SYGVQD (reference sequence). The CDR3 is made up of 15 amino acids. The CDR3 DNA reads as TGCGCCAGCAGTGAGATCGGGAAAAGCACCGGGGAGCTGTTTTTT. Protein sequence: CASSEIGKSTGELFF.

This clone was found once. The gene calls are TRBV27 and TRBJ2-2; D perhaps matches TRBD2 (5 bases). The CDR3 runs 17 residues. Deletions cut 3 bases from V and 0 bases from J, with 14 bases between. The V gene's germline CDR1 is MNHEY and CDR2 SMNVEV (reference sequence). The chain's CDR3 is CASSFGPGRSNTGELFF. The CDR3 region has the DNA TGTGCCAGCAGTTTTGGGCCGGGGAGATCGAACACCGGGGAGCTGTTTTTT.

DNA for the CDR3: TGTGCCAGCAGCCTCGGGCGGGACGTGTGGACTGAAGCTTTCTTT. Its translation is CASSLGRDVWTEAFF. This rearrangement joins TRBV11-2 to TRBJ1-1; possible D gene TRBD1, 5 bases. The CDR3 has 15 residues. Per the germline V gene, CDR1 is SGHAT and CDR2 is FQNNGV. V lost 5 bases and J 5 bases, leaving 18 bases between the germline ends.

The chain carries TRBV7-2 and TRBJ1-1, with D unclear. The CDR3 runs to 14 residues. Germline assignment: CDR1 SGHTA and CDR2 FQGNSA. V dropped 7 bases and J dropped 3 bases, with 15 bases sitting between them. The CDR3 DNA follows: TGTGCCAGCACCTCGGGATTCGGAGACACTGAAGCTTTCTTT. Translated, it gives CASTSGFGDTEAFF.

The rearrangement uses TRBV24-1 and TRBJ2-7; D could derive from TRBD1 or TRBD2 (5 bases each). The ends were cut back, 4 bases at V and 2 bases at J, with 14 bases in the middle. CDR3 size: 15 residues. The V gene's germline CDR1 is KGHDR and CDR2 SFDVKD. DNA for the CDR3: TGTGCCACCAGTGAAGCTCGGGGCAGACCCTACGAGCAGTACTTC. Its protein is CATSEARGRPYEQYF.

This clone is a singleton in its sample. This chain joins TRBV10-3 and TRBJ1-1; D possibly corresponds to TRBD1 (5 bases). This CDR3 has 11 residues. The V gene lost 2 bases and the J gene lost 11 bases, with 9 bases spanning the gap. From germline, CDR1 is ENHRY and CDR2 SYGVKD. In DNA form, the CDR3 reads TGTGCCATCAGTGAGGGGGCAAAGGCTTTCTTT. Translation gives CAISEGAKAFF.

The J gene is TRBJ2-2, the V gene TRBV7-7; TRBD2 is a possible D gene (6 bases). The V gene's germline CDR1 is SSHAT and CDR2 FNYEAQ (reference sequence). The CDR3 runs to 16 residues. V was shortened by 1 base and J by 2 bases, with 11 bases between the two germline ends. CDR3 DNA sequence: TGTGCCAGCAGCTTAGAGTCCGGGGGAAACACCGGGGAGCTGTTTTTT. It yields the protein CASSLESGGNTGELFF. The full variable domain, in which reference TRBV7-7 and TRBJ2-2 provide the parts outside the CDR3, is GAGVSQSPRYKVTKRGQDVTLRCDPISSHATLYWYQQALGQGPEFLTYFNYEAQPDKSGLPSDRFSAERPEGSISTLTIQRTEQRDSAMYRCASSLESGGNTGELFFGEGSRLTVL.

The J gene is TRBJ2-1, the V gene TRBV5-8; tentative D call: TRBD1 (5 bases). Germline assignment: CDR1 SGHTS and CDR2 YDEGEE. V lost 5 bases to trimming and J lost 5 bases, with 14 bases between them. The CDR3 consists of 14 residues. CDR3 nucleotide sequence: TGTGCCAGCAGTCCCATGACAGTAAACAATGAGCAGTTCTTC. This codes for CASSPMTVNNEQFF.

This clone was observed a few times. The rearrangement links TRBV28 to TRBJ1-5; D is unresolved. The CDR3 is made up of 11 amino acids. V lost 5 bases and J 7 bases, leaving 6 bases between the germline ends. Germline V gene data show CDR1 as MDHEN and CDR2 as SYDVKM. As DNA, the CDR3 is TGTGCCAGCAGTCCCGGACAGCCCCAGCATTTT. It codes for CASSPGQPQHF.

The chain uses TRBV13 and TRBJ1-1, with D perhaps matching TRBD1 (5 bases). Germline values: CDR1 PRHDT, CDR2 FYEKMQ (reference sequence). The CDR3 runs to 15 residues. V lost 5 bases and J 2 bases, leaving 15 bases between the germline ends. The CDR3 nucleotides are TGTGCCAGCAGCCCCCGAGGAGGGGAAAACACTGAAGCTTTCTTT. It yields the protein CASSPRGGENTEAFF.

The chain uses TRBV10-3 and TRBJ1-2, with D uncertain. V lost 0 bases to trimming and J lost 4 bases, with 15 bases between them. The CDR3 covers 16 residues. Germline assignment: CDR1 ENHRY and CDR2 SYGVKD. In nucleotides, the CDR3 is TGTGCCATCAGTGAGTCCGAAAGGATAGTACCCTATGGCTACACCTTC. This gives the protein CAISESERIVPYGYTF.

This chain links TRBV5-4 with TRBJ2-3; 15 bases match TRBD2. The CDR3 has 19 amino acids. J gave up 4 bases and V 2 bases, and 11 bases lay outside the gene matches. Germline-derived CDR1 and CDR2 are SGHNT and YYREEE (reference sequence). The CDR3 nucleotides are TGTGCCAGCAGCTTAGGGACTAGCGGGGGGATGTTAAGGGCAGATACGCAGTATTTT. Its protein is CASSLGTSGGMLRADTQYF.

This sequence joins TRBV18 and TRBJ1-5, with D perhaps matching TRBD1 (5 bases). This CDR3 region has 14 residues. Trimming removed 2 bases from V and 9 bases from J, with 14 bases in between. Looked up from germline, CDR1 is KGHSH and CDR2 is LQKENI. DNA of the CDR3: TGTGCCAGCTCACCAACGAGGGACTCTTGGCCCCAGCATTTT. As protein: CASSPTRDSWPQHF.

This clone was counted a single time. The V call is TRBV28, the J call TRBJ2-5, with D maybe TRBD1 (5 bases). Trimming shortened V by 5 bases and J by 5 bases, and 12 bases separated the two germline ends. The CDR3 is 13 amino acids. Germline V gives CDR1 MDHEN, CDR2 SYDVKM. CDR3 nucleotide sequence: TGTGCCAGCAGTCTTCCAGGGTGGGAGACCCAGTACTTC. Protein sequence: CASSLPGWETQYF.

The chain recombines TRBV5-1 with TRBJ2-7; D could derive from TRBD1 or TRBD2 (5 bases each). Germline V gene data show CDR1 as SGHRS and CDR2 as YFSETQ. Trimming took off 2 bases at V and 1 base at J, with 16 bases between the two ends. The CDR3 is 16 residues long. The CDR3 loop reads CASSFKSQGRSYEQYF. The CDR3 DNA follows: TGCGCCAGCAGCTTCAAAAGTCAGGGACGATCCTACGAGCAGTACTTC.

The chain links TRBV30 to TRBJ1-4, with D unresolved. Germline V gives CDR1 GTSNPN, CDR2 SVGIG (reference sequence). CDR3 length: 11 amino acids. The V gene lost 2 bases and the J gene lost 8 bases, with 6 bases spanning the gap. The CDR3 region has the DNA TGTGCCTGGAGTTTCGGGGAAAAACTGTTTTTT. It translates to CAWSFGEKLFF.